The clone carrying this TCR beta chain appeared once. Antigen unknown. This entry comes from a study of T cells in Graves' hyperthyroidism and ophthalmopathy. General study results and limits: Ophthalmopathy, as predicted by the model, came a median about seven months after the prediction. Blood also showed most of the thyroid clonotypes that were expanded above 0.001.

The investigators amplified TCR beta CDR3 regions from RNA transcripts. Carried out on the TCR CDR3, a first-round RT-PCR used the HTBI primer set. TCRdb reanalysed the multiplex PCR reads using MiXCR and keeps one entry per CDR3 protein. The sample comprises 610,000 or so distinct CDR3 sequences, roughly 50% of which are singletons, and around 7.7% rests with the top ten. The sequenced sample consisted of peripheral blood or thyroid tissue (not recorded which). The clonotype originates from a woman aged 18 to 35 with Graves' hyperthyroidism.

DNA of the CDR3: TGTGCCAGCAGCGTAGAGCCAGGGGGCCCTCCGGCTGAAGCTTTCTTT. Amino acid sequence: CASSVEPGGPPAEAFF. The chain carries TRBV9 and TRBJ1-1, with TRBD1 matching 8 bases. Losses at the gene ends were 0 bases for V and 6 bases for J; bases not matched to a gene: 10. This CDR3 is 16 amino acids long. The germline gives CDR1 SGDLS, CDR2 YYNGEE.